The 9 T cell receptor beta chains below all came from one sample that was sequenced in a study of cytomegalovirus exposure and HLA in healthy donors (dated by TCRdb to between 2016 and 2019). Library prep was done by the immunoSEQ multiplex PCR assay. TCRdb mirrors the immuneACCESS table, restricted to in-frame sequences. Some clones are absent from its copies; in checked studies, under half trace to an unresolved V gene, and the reason for the others is unknown. This sample comprises 280,000 or so clones, roughly 88% of them detected only once. The top ten clonotypes cover approximately 0.88% of the sample. Material for sequencing was PBMCs. Receptors originate from a woman between 18 and 29 years old in good health and CMV-seronegative.

The chain employs TRBV2 and TRBJ1-2, with D tentatively TRBD1 (6 bases). The CDR3 length is 12 residues. Germline assignment: CDR1 SNHLY and CDR2 FYNNEI. Trimming removed 8 bases from V and 8 bases from J, with 15 bases in between. The CDR3 is CASAQGGEGYTF. The CDR3 nucleotides read TGTGCCAGCGCCCAAGGGGGGGAAGGCTACACCTTC.

The rearrangement links TRBV15 to TRBJ2-2, with 15 nucleotides matching TRBD2. CDR3 length: 14 amino acids. Germline loops: CDR1 LNHNV, CDR2 YYDKDF (reference sequence). J was trimmed by 6 bases and V by 8 bases; bases with no gene match: 1. The CDR3 DNA is TGTGCCACCGGGACTAGCGGGAGGTCCGGGGAGCTGTTTTTT. It is translated as CATGTSGRSGELFF.

The chain has TRBV7-9 and TRBJ1-2; D gene unclear. V shed 6 bases and J shed 6 bases, with 14 bases lying between them. CDR3 length: 13 residues. CDR1 is SEHNR, CDR2 FQNEAQ, per germline (reference sequence). CDR3 protein: CASSNYSTDGYTF. CDR3 nucleotide sequence: TGTGCCAGCAGTAATTACTCTACCGATGGCTACACCTTC. The full variable domain, with the rest looked up from reference TRBV7-9 and TRBJ1-2, is DTGVSQNPRHKITKRGQNVTFRCDPISEHNRLYWYRQTLGQGPEFLTYFQNEAQLEKSRLLSDRFSAERPKGSFSTLEIQRTEQGDSAMYLCASSNYSTDGYTFGSGTRLTVV.

The CDR3 sequence is CASSSRGHEQFF. The CDR3 DNA follows: TGTGCCAGCAGCTCCCGTGGGCATGAGCAGTTCTTC. The chain recombines TRBV5-6 with TRBJ2-1; D remains ambiguous. Germline assignment: CDR1 SGHDT and CDR2 YYEEEE. V was cut by 3 bases and J by 8 bases, with 9 bases left in between. CDR3 length: 12 residues.

The V and J genes are TRBV7-2 and TRBJ1-6; a possible D gene is TRBD1 (6 bases). V shed 5 bases and J shed 15 bases, with 17 bases lying between them. The length of the CDR3 is 13 residues. Germline CDR1 and CDR2: SGHTA and FQGNSA. The CDR3 region has the DNA TGTGCCAGCAGCCCCAATAGCAGGGGCGTCCTCCACTTT. Encoded protein: CASSPNSRGVLHF.

The V and J genes are TRBV6-5 and TRBJ2-5; D ambiguous. Germline lookup yields CDR1 MNHEY and CDR2 SVGAGI. The length of the CDR3 is 13 residues. Trimming pared 4 bases from V and 5 bases from J, leaving 11 bases between. CDR3 nucleotide sequence: TGTGCCAGCAGTTCCCGTTCCGGGGAGACCCAGTACTTC. It specifies CASSSRSGETQYF.

V and J are TRBV11-2 and TRBJ2-5, with 7 positions matching TRBD2. The J segment lost 4 bases and the V segment lost 0 bases, leaving 8 bases of the junction unmatched. Per germline, CDR1 SGHAT and CDR2 FQNNGV. The CDR3 covers 16 residues. The CDR3 DNA reads as TGTGCCAGCAGCTTAGATGGCGGGAGATTGGGAGAGACCCAGTACTTC. Its translation is CASSLDGGRLGETQYF.

V gene TRBV4-1 combines with J gene TRBJ2-7; D is possibly TRBD2 (7 bases). This CDR3 comprises 15 residues. V was pared by 4 bases and J by 5 bases, with 18 bases between. Germline CDR1 and CDR2: MGHRA and YSYEKL. The CDR3: CASSPWSGTFDEQYF. CDR3 sequence (DNA): TGCGCCAGCAGCCCATGGAGCGGGACATTCGACGAGCAGTACTTC.

The gene calls are TRBV5-8 and TRBJ2-7; 8 bases align to TRBD1. V lost 2 bases and J lost 0; bases outside the gene matches: 7. The CDR3 has 16 amino acids. Germline values: CDR1 SGHTS, CDR2 YDEGEE. The CDR3, as DNA: TGTGCCAGCAGCTTTTTCCAGGGGGCTTACTCCTACGAGCAGTACTTC. Protein sequence: CASSFFQGAYSYEQYF.